Shown below are 20 T cell receptor beta chains from a single sample sequenced in a study of spatial heterogeneity in lung cancer. Time point in this sample: sample taken at primary tumor resection. The study sequenced unsorted whole RNA from tumor, nontumor lung or frozen PBMC. TCRdb reprocessed the 5' RACE reads with MiXCR, giving one entry per CDR3 protein. The sample records tens of thousands of distinct CDR3 sequences, 5.3% being singletons. The sample in question was PBMCs, obtained at surgery. Receptors originate from a male donor with early-stage non-small cell lung cancer.

At least ten counts were recorded for this clonotype. This sequence joins TRBV9 and TRBJ2-7; 8 nucleotides match TRBD2. Germline assignment: CDR1 SGDLS and CDR2 YYNGEE. CDR3 length equals 18 residues. J gave up 0 bases and V 0 bases, and 11 bases lay outside the gene matches. The CDR3 sequence: CASSVDEASGGSSYEQYF. CDR3 sequence (DNA): TGTGCCAGCAGCGTAGATGAGGCGAGCGGGGGAAGCTCCTACGAGCAGTACTTC.

The chain links TRBV5-1 to TRBJ1-1; D call uncertain. Between the trimmed V and J ends, which lost 5 bases and 5 bases, there was a span of 13 bases. The germline CDR1 and CDR2 sequences are SGHRS and YFSETQ. The CDR3 is made up of 13 amino acids. This CDR3 is CASSYRPQTEAFF. The CDR3 nucleotides are TGCGCCAGCAGTTATCGGCCCCAGACTGAAGCTTTCTTT.

This clonotype showed up just a few times. This chain joins TRBV27 and TRBJ1-6, with TRBD1 identical over 10 bases. Germline assignment: CDR1 MNHEY and CDR2 SMNVEV (reference sequence). The CDR3 totals 14 residues. Trimming removed 5 bases from V and 9 bases from J; junction bases left unmatched: 4. The CDR3 is CASSADRGSSPLHF. CDR3 sequence (DNA): TGTGCCAGCAGTGCGGACAGGGGGAGTTCACCCCTCCACTTT.

The rearrangement uses TRBV4-2 and TRBJ1-1; D is unclear. CDR1 LGHNA and CDR2 YNFKEQ come from the germline V gene. The V end was cut by 1 base, the J end by 2 bases, with 5 bases between. This CDR3 spans 13 amino acids. The chain's CDR3 is CASSQGANTEAFF. In DNA, the CDR3 is TGTGCCAGCAGCCAAGGGGCTAACACTGAAGCTTTCTTT.

CDR3 loop: CASSEGGRDAVEQYF. The CDR3 nucleotides are TGTGCCAGCAGCGAAGGGGGCAGGGACGCCGTGGAGCAGTACTTC. This chain connects TRBV11-2 to TRBJ2-7, with 7 bases identical to TRBD1. The CDR3 totals 15 residues. V gave up 5 bases and J gave up 7 bases; unmatched junction bases: 14. The germline gives CDR1 SGHAT, CDR2 FQNNGV. Full variable domain (missing parts from reference TRBV11-2 and TRBJ2-7): EAGVAQSPRYKIIEKRQSVAFWCNPISGHATLYWYQQILGQGPKLLIQFQNNGVVDDSQLPKDRFSAERLKGVDSTLKIQPAKLEDSAVYLCASSEGGRDAVEQYFGPGTRLTVT.

This clonotype was recorded at least ten times. The chain couples TRBV25-1 to TRBJ1-1; D unclear. Trimming shortened V by 3 bases and J by 4 bases, and 12 bases separated the two germline ends. Germline CDR1 MGHDK, CDR2 SYGVNS. The CDR3 contains 14 residues. CDR3 residues: CASSEDGGPTEAFF. The DNA for the CDR3 is TGTGCCAGCAGTGAGGACGGAGGGCCCACTGAAGCTTTCTTT.

The chain joins TRBV6-5 to TRBJ1-1, with a tentative D call TRBD1 (5 bases). There are 18 residues in the CDR3. Germline values: CDR1 MNHEY, CDR2 SVGAGI. The V end was cut by 0 bases, the J end by 1 base, with 18 bases between. CDR3 in amino acids: CASSYSSIREGRNTEAFF. In DNA, the CDR3 is TGTGCCAGCAGTTACTCGAGTATAAGGGAGGGGCGGAACACTGAAGCTTTCTTT.

This clonotype came up many times. This sequence joins TRBV11-2 and TRBJ1-6; no firm D call. CDR1 is SGHAT, CDR2 FQNNGV, per germline. The CDR3 covers 13 residues. Trimming took 3 bases from V and 10 from J, leaving 10 bases between them. The CDR3 nucleotides are TGTGCCAGCAGCTTCTCCGGGAACTCACCCCTCCACTTT. Its translation is CASSFSGNSPLHF. Drawing the rest from reference TRBV11-2 and TRBJ1-6, the complete variable domain is EAGVAQSPRYKIIEKRQSVAFWCNPISGHATLYWYQQILGQGPKLLIQFQNNGVVDDSQLPKDRFSAERLKGVDSTLKIQPAKLEDSAVYLCASSFSGNSPLHFGNGTRLTVT.

Details on this clonotype: This clone may be a read error of a much larger clone one base away. V is TRBV12-3 or TRBV12-4 and J is TRBJ1-5, with TRBD1 identical over 9 bases. CDR3 length: 13 residues. J gave up 5 bases and V 6 bases, and 2 bases lay outside the gene matches. CDR3 in DNA: TGTGCCAGCAGCTGGACAGGGGATCAGCCCCAGCATTTT. The encoded protein is CASSWTGDQPQHF.

This clonotype has ten or more counts. The chain is built from TRBV20-1 and TRBJ2-1; D is unresolved. The CDR3 contains 13 residues. Per germline, CDR1 DFQATT and CDR2 SNEGSKA (reference sequence). Deletions cut 6 bases from V and 9 bases from J, with 18 bases between. CDR3 in DNA: TGCAGTGCGAGGCTCCCGAATCTGGGTGAGCAGTTCTTC. Its protein is CSARLPNLGEQFF.

The chain links TRBV30 to TRBJ1-1; 12 bases line up with TRBD1. The CDR3 sequence is 14 residues long. With 8 bases clipped from V and 7 bases from J, the junction kept 11 bases outside the gene matches. In germline, CDR1 is GTSNPN, CDR2 SVGIG (reference sequence). CDR3 amino acids: CARNPGQGASEAFF. CDR3 in DNA: TGTGCCCGGAATCCGGGACAGGGGGCGAGTGAAGCTTTCTTT. The complete variable domain, with remaining parts taken from reference TRBV30 and TRBJ1-1, reads SQTIHQWPATLVQPVGSPLSLECTVEGTSNPNLYWYRQAAGRGLQLLFYSVGIGQISSEVPQNLSASRPQDRQFILSSKKLLLSDSGFYLCARNPGQGASEAFFGQGTRLTVV.

Points on this clonotype: A read error is possible here, since a much larger clone lies one base away. This sequence joins TRBV7-2 and TRBJ2-2, with a tentative D call TRBD1 (6 bases). CDR3 length equals 16 residues. Germline lookup yields CDR1 SGHTA and CDR2 FQGNSA. CDR3 DNA: TGTGCCAGCAGCTTCCCCACAGTTCGGGACACCAGGGAGCTGTTTTTT. The encoded protein is CASSFPTVRDTRELFF.

This clonotype was detected many times. The genes are TRBV7-8 and TRBJ2-2; D possibly uses TRBD1 or TRBD2 (6 bases each). CDR1 and CDR2 from the germline V gene are SGHVS and FQNEAQ. Trimming stripped 5 bases from V and 9 bases from J, with 13 bases between. This CDR3 has 13 residues. The CDR3 protein is CASSVVGGRELFF. The DNA for the CDR3 is TGTGCCAGCAGCGTGGTCGGGGGCCGGGAGCTGTTTTTT.

This clonotype was counted ten times or more. CDR3 loop: CASRWAGIRDQPQHF. CDR3 DNA: TGTGCCAGCAGGTGGGCAGGGATAAGGGATCAGCCCCAGCATTTT. V gene TRBV28 combines with J gene TRBJ1-5; weak D call: TRBD1 (5 bases). The germline V gene has CDR1 MDHEN and CDR2 SYDVKM. The CDR3 sequence is 15 residues long. V dropped 6 bases and J dropped 5 bases, with 17 bases sitting between them.

This clonotype has ten or more counts. V usage is TRBV20-1 and J usage is TRBJ1-1; 7 bases match TRBD1. Germline-derived CDR1 and CDR2 are DFQATT and SNEGSKA (reference sequence). Germline trimming cut 0 bases from V and 0 bases from J; bases unmatched to any gene: 4. This CDR3 has 15 residues. The CDR3 is CSARDLRGMNTEAFF. The CDR3 coding sequence is TGCAGTGCTAGAGATCTCAGGGGGATGAACACTGAAGCTTTCTTT.

This clonotype was counted ten times or more. The V gene is TRBV7-6, the J gene TRBJ1-1; 7 bases are shared with TRBD1. In germline, CDR1 is SGHVS, CDR2 FNYEAQ. The CDR3 spans 15 residues. V shed 5 bases, J shed 1 base, and the junction held 7 bases outside the gene matches. CDR3 region: CASSARQGWNTEAFF. The DNA of the CDR3 is TGTGCCAGCAGCGCCCGACAGGGCTGGAACACTGAAGCTTTCTTT.

This clonotype was found many times. V and J are TRBV10-2 and TRBJ1-5, with 10 bases identical to TRBD1. This CDR3 comprises 17 residues. Germline trimming cut 7 bases from V and 2 bases from J; bases unmatched to any gene: 11. Germline-derived CDR1 and CDR2 are WSHSY and SAAADI. The DNA for the CDR3 is TGCGCCAGCACCACTCGACAGGGGGCGCGTGGCAATCAGCCCCAGCATTTT. Protein sequence: CASTTRQGARGNQPQHF.

This clonotype has a count of ten or more. The chain combines TRBV6-1 with TRBJ1-1; D might be TRBD1 (5 bases). The CDR3 runs 13 residues. V lost 8 bases and J lost 1, with 11 bases in between. In germline, CDR1 is MNHNS, CDR2 SASEGT. The CDR3 reads CASAGNENTEAFF. CDR3 sequence (DNA): TGTGCCAGCGCAGGGAACGAGAACACTGAAGCTTTCTTT.

This clonotype was seen only once. This could be a read error, since a much larger clone is one nucleotide away. The chain employs TRBV12-3 or TRBV12-4 and TRBJ2-7; D uncertain. The CDR3 runs to 13 residues. CDR3 protein: CAGSLAETYEQYF. The DNA of the CDR3 is TGTGCCGGCAGTTTGGCCGAAACCTACGAGCAGTACTTC.

This clonotype was counted at least ten times. J is TRBJ2-1 and V is TRBV12-3 or TRBV12-4; TRBD2 aligns across 9 bases. V shed 5 bases and J 1 base; nucleotides not matched to a gene: 3. The length of the CDR3 is 15 residues. The CDR3 region has the DNA TGTGCCAGCAGTGAGACTAGCGGATCCTACAATGAGCAGTTCTTC. The encoded protein is CASSETSGSYNEQFF.